The entry below describes one T cell receptor beta chain. Its antigen remains unknown. This sample stems from a study of cytomegalovirus exposure and HLA in healthy donors. Regarding the study as a whole: Reports indicate that TCR beta sequences accurately predicted the HLA-A and HLA-B alleles of most subjects. Earlier results showed most TCR beta V segments being productive about 87% or about 30% of the time. The investigators catalogued under 200 TCR beta chains as cytomegalovirus-associated.

13 Jbeta primers and 60 Vbeta primers were used for the PCR. Clones were read by immunoSEQ multiplex PCR, and TCRdb kept only the in-frame ones, dropping some. The repertoire holds around 200,000 clones, with almost 85% as singletons. This CDR3 comprises 16 residues. V lost 4 bases to trimming and J lost 2 bases, with 18 bases between them. Germline V gives CDR1 MDHEN, CDR2 SYDVKM. This rearrangement joins TRBV28 to TRBJ2-7; D is perhaps TRBD1 (5 bases). Sequenced input: PBMCs. This sequence originates from a woman in her forties or fifties in good health and CMV-seronegative. The CDR3 DNA reads TGTGCCAGCAGTTCCCCCCTCCTGACAGCTACCTACGAGCAGTACTTC. This codes for CASSSPLLTATYEQYF.